One and the same sample provided the 26 T cell receptor beta chains below, sequenced in a study of blood T cells in healthy people across ages. A second roughly 6 to 12 cycle PCR used barcoded and J-beta primers. TCRdb reanalysed the 5' RACE reads using MiXCR and keeps one entry per CDR3 protein. Of about 1,800,000 distinct CDR3 sequences in the sample, over 25% were seen once. Material: blood. All receptors come from a woman aged 30 to 39 in good health.

The chain employs TRBV15 and TRBJ1-1; no clear D. CDR1 is LNHNV and CDR2 is YYDKDF in the germline V gene (reference sequence). This CDR3 region has 16 residues. Trimming left V 1 base short and J 1 base short, with 13 bases between. This CDR3 is CATSRGTGAGNTEAFF. As DNA, the CDR3 is TGTGCCACCAGCAGAGGGACGGGCGCGGGGAACACTGAAGCTTTCTTT.

There are many counts of this clonotype. This chain links TRBV7-3 with TRBJ2-1, with 9 positions matching TRBD1. Trimming at V came to 5 bases and at J to 4 bases, leaving 9 bases not matched to a gene. CDR1 and CDR2 (germline): SGHTA, FQGTGA. This CDR3 is 16 amino acids long. The CDR3 reads CASSPKQGATYNEQFF. CDR3 nucleotides: TGTGCCAGCAGCCCAAAACAGGGGGCGACGTACAATGAGCAGTTCTTC.

This clonotype was counted a few times. The rearrangement uses TRBV12-3 or TRBV12-4 and TRBJ2-3; no definite D call. The CDR3 is made up of 14 amino acids. V lost 8 bases, J lost 0 bases, and 12 bases lay in between. The CDR3 sequence is CASLDRVSTDTQYF. CDR3 in DNA: TGTGCCAGCTTGGATAGGGTTAGCACAGATACGCAGTATTTT.

This clonotype was counted a few times. The chain carries TRBV3-1 and TRBJ1-2; D ambiguous. V was cut by 2 bases and J by 0 bases, with 7 bases left in between. The length of the CDR3 is 14 residues. Germline lookup yields CDR1 LGHDT and CDR2 YNNKEL (reference sequence). For the CDR3, the DNA is TGTGCCAGCAGCCAAAAGACGGCTAACTATGGCTACACCTTC. It specifies CASSQKTANYGYTF.

This clonotype was counted a few times. This rearrangement joins TRBV20-1 to TRBJ1-1; 11 bases line up with TRBD1. Germline assignment: CDR1 DFQATT and CDR2 SNEGSKA (reference sequence). The CDR3 is 14 amino acids. With V trimmed by 6 bases and J by 3 bases, 6 bases remained unmatched. The CDR3, as DNA: TGCAGTGCCGAGGACAGGGGGCGGGACACTGAAGCTTTCTTT. Translated, it gives CSAEDRGRDTEAFF.

As regards this clonotype: With a much larger clone just one base away, this may be a read error. V gene TRBV7-2 combines with J gene TRBJ2-5; tentative D call: TRBD1 (6 bases). V lost 2 bases, J lost 5 bases, and 9 bases lay in between. The germline CDR1 and CDR2 sequences are SGHTA and FQGNSA. The CDR3 covers 13 residues. The CDR3 protein is CASSLYRDETQYF. In nucleotides, the CDR3 is TGTGCCAGCAGCTTATACAGGGATGAGACCCAGTACTTC.

The genes are TRBV12-3 or TRBV12-4 and TRBJ2-1; tentatively, D is TRBD2 (5 bases). V was pared by 6 bases and J by 11 bases, with 11 bases between. This CDR3 spans 11 amino acids. CDR3 protein: CASRSGTQQFF. In DNA, the CDR3 is TGTGCCAGCAGGAGCGGAACCCAGCAGTTCTTC.

The rearrangement joins TRBV7-9 to TRBJ1-6; possibly TRBD1 for D (6 bases). With 8 bases removed from V and 10 bases from J, the gap between germline ends came to 18 bases. CDR3 size: 14 residues. Germline CDR1 and CDR2: SEHNR and FQNEAQ (reference sequence). The chain's CDR3 is CASGLGTGRSPLHF. CDR3 sequence (DNA): TGTGCCAGCGGGCTGGGTACAGGGCGGTCACCCCTCCACTTT.

This rearrangement joins TRBV6-1 to TRBJ1-2, with 7 bases fitting TRBD1. V lost 6 bases to trimming and J lost 10 bases; unmatched junction nucleotides: 14. Per the germline V gene, CDR1 is MNHNS and CDR2 is SASEGT. CDR3 size: 14 residues. The CDR3 DNA reads as TGTGCCAGCAGACCCGGACAGGCCCTCGGAGACTACACCTTC. Its protein is CASRPGQALGDYTF.

The chain combines TRBV7-2 with TRBJ2-3, with D unclear. The CDR3 runs 15 residues. Deletions cut 2 bases from V and 3 bases from J, with 12 bases between. The V gene's germline CDR1 is SGHTA and CDR2 FQGNSA. The CDR3 loop is CASSLWARVTDTQYF. DNA for the CDR3: TGTGCCAGCAGCTTATGGGCCAGAGTTACAGATACGCAGTATTTT.

This clonotype was seen many times. The V call is TRBV20-1, the J call TRBJ2-7; D is unclear. Deletions cut 6 bases from V and 3 bases from J, with 12 bases between. The CDR3 is 12 amino acids. Germline values: CDR1 DFQATT, CDR2 SNEGSKA (reference sequence). CDR3 amino acids: CSAHGEDYEQYF. DNA for the CDR3: TGCAGTGCCCACGGAGAGGACTACGAGCAGTACTTC.

This clonotype was counted ten times or more. V usage is TRBV5-1 and J usage is TRBJ2-7; D may be TRBD1 (5 bases). CDR1 and CDR2 (germline): SGHRS, YFSETQ. This CDR3 has 15 amino acids. V lost 3 bases and J 2 bases, leaving 15 bases between the germline ends. CDR3 amino acids: CASSSLPDTTYEQYF. CDR3 DNA sequence: TGCGCCAGCAGCTCTCTCCCGGACACTACCTACGAGCAGTACTTC. The full variable domain, rest sourced from reference TRBV5-1 and TRBJ2-7, is KAGVTQTPRYLIKTRGQQVTLSCSPISGHRSVSWYQQTPGQGLQFLFEYFSETQRNKGNFPGRFSGRQFSNSRSEMNVSTLELGDSALYLCASSSLPDTTYEQYFGPGTRLTVT.

The chain couples TRBV20-1 to TRBJ1-1, with D hard to call. V dropped 3 bases and J dropped 2 bases, with 13 bases sitting between them. The CDR3 has 14 residues. Germline values: CDR1 DFQATT, CDR2 SNEGSKA (reference sequence). In nucleotides, the CDR3 is TGCAGTGCTAGGATAACCGGGCGTAACACTGAAGCTTTCTTT. Residues: CSARITGRNTEAFF.

The CDR3 loop reads CATSAGNNEQFF. In nucleotides, the CDR3 is TGTGCCACCAGTGCAGGGAACAATGAGCAGTTCTTC. The rearrangement joins TRBV24-1 to TRBJ2-1, with TRBD1 as a possible D gene (5 bases). Germline V gene sequence: CDR1 KGHDR, CDR2 SFDVKD. V was pared by 5 bases and J by 5 bases, with 6 bases between. This CDR3 is 12 amino acids long.

The chain joins TRBV7-2 to TRBJ2-5, with D possibly being TRBD1 or TRBD2 (5 bases each). The CDR3 length is 14 residues. V dropped 6 bases and J dropped 2 bases, with 13 bases sitting between them. CDR1 SGHTA and CDR2 FQGNSA come from the germline V gene. The CDR3 region has the DNA TGTGCCAGCAGGGACTCGAAGGGGCAAGAGACCCAGTACTTC. This sequence encodes CASRDSKGQETQYF.

V usage is TRBV12-1 and J usage is TRBJ2-1; no check of the table's D call, TRBD1, against the DNA was made. TRBV12-1 has pseudogene status. The CDR3 has 20 amino acids. CDR3 coding DNA: TGCGCCAGCCCAGCTTTAATGGGACGGAGGCCGGAAGAAACCTACAATGAGCAGTTCTTC. It yields the protein CASPALMGRRPEETYNEQFF.

This clonotype was found a few times. CDR3 amino acids: CATSRDVSRGRSTDTQYF. CDR3 DNA sequence: TGTGCCACCAGCAGAGATGTTTCCCGGGGGCGAAGCACAGATACGCAGTATTTT. This chain uses TRBV15 with TRBJ2-3; either TRBD1 or TRBD2 may fit D (6 bases each). This CDR3 has 18 residues. Germline CDR1 LNHNV, CDR2 YYDKDF (reference sequence). V was shortened by 0 bases and J by 0 bases, with 16 bases between the two germline ends.

There are a few counts of this clonotype. The rearrangement links TRBV30 to TRBJ1-6, with 8 bases fitting TRBD1. Germline assignment: CDR1 GTSNPN and CDR2 SVGIG (reference sequence). Trimming at V came to 3 bases and at J to 8 bases, leaving 6 bases not matched to a gene. This CDR3 spans 14 amino acids. CDR3 in DNA: TGTGCCTGGAGCGTGGGACAGGACTATTCACCCCTCCACTTT. It encodes CAWSVGQDYSPLHF. Based on the CDR3 plus reference TRBV30 and TRBJ1-6, the full variable domain is SQTIHQWPATLVQPVGSPLSLECTVEGTSNPNLYWYRQAAGRGLQLLFYSVGIGQISSEVPQNLSASRPQDRQFILSSKKLLLSDSGFYLCAWSVGQDYSPLHFGNGTRLTVT.

The CDR3 bases are TGCAGCGTTGATACGGGACAGGGGCCCCTAGGGAAGCCCCAGCATTTT. Its protein product is CSVDTGQGPLGKPQHF. The chain is built from TRBV29-1 and TRBJ1-5; TRBD1 agrees at 10 bases. V shed 3 bases and J 8 bases; nucleotides not matched to a gene: 13. The CDR3 extends over 16 amino acids. The V gene's germline CDR1 is SQVTM and CDR2 ANQGSEA.

This clonotype was observed once. This clone may be a read error of a much larger clone one base away. It is likely a read error, because the conserved phenylalanine at the end of the CDR3 is missing. V is TRBV5-1 and J is TRBJ2-1, with TRBD2 as a possible D gene (5 bases). The CDR3 covers 15 residues. V was pared by 4 bases and J by 0 bases, with 11 bases between. CDR1 is SGHRS and CDR2 is YFSETQ in the germline V gene. The CDR3 DNA reads as TGCGCCAGCAGCCCGGGGTATTACTCCTACAATGAGCAGTTCTGC. The encoded protein is CASSPGYYSYNEQFC.

The sample holds one count of this clonotype. A much larger clone differs from this one at a single base, so this may be a read error. This sequence joins TRBV20-1 and TRBJ2-5; no clear D gene. The germline V gene has CDR1 DFQATT and CDR2 SNEGSKA (reference sequence). V was pared by 4 bases and J by 0 bases, with 12 bases between. The CDR3 totals 14 residues. The CDR3 is CSANKQEYQETQYF. The DNA of the CDR3 is TGCAGTGCTAATAAGCAGGAGTACCAAGAGACCCAGTACTTC.

The gene calls are TRBV6-2 or TRBV6-3 and TRBJ2-1, with 13 positions matching TRBD2. The junction had 5 bases not matched to a gene; V was cut back by 0 bases and J by 9 bases. Germline V gene lookup returns CDR1 MNHEY and CDR2 SVGEGT. The CDR3 contains 16 residues. CDR3 sequence (DNA): TGTGCCAGCAGTTACTCGAAGGGACTAGCGGGATTTGAGCAGTTCTTC. This translates into CASSYSKGLAGFEQFF.

This clonotype was recorded a few times. The V and J genes are TRBV6-5 and TRBJ1-2; perhaps TRBD1 as D (5 bases). The germline CDR1 and CDR2 sequences are MNHEY and SVGAGI. The CDR3 is 12 amino acids. V was pared by 5 bases and J by 6 bases, with 10 bases between. The CDR3 sequence: CASSTATDGYTF. CDR3 nucleotide sequence: TGTGCCAGCAGTACCGCGACAGATGGCTACACCTTC.

The chain joins TRBV7-6 to TRBJ2-2; 11 nucleotides agree with TRBD2. Losses at the gene ends were 1 base for V and 0 bases for J; bases not matched to a gene: 4. This CDR3 spans 18 amino acids. CDR1 and CDR2 from the germline V gene are SGHVS and FNYEAQ. CDR3 nucleotides: TGTGCCAGCAGCTTAGGACTAGCGGGGCCTACGAACACCGGGGAGCTGTTTTTT. Its translation is CASSLGLAGPTNTGELFF. Filled out from reference TRBV7-6 and TRBJ2-2, the complete variable domain reads GAGVSQSPRYKVTKRGQDVALRCDPISGHVSLYWYRQALGQGPEFLTYFNYEAQQDKSGLPNDRFSAERPEGSISTLTIQRTEQRDSAMYRCASSLGLAGPTNTGELFFGEGSRLTVL.

This clonotype has more than one count but fewer than ten. This may come from a read error, since a much larger clone is one base off. This chain uses TRBV5-1 with TRBJ2-5, with D possibly matching TRBD2 (5 bases). Near its end, the DNA agrees better with TRBJ2-7, so the J call may be wrong. In germline, CDR1 is SGHRS, CDR2 YFSETQ. The CDR3 sequence is 13 residues long. The chain's CDR3 is CASSLERAGEQYF. The CDR3 nucleotides read TGCGCCAGCAGCTTGGAAAGGGCGGGCGAGCAGTACTTC.

This clonotype has at least ten counts. A junction end diverges from the germline sequence, so it may reflect a read error. This rearrangement joins TRBV5-4 to TRBJ2-5; D not resolved. Germline-derived CDR1 and CDR2 are SGHNT and YYREEE (reference sequence). The CDR3 covers 13 residues. Written as DNA, the CDR3 is TGCGCCAGCAGCCTTAGGATAGGAGAGACCCAGTACTTC. Amino acids: CASSLRIGETQYF.